This record concerns one TCR beta chain sequence. This entry is derived from a study of blood T cell repertoires in COVID-19. In the study overall: The analysed material was cDNA or gDNA that came from T cells, B-cell-depleted T cells, or PBMCs.

The assay was immunoSEQ multiplex PCR, and TCRdb's table has in-frame clones only and misses some. The data show fewer than 110,000 clones, roughly 84% seen once. The trim removed 5 bases at V and 7 bases at J, leaving 5 bases unmatched. The CDR3 covers 13 residues. The TCR sequence derives from a human donor in a cohort sampled during active COVID-19. This chain connects TRBV12-3 or TRBV12-4 to TRBJ2-1, with 7 nucleotides matching TRBD1. Sequenced: peripheral blood. As DNA, the CDR3 is TGTGCCAGCAGTCGATCCAGGGGGAATGAGCAGTTCTTC. This sequence encodes CASSRSRGNEQFF.